This T cell receptor beta chain was observed in a study of blood T cell repertoires in COVID-19. V lost 4 bases and J lost 0, with 8 bases in between. The CDR3 loop spans 14 amino acids. Looked up from germline, CDR1 is MDHEN and CDR2 is SYDVKM. Clones were sequenced by immunoSEQ multiplex PCR, and TCRdb holds only the in-frame ones, with some missing. The sample lists roughly 290,000 clones, approximately 90% occurring once. The chain has TRBV28 and TRBJ2-3; perhaps TRBD2 as D (5 bases). The sequenced material came from peripheral blood. The sequence was obtained from a young man with acute or convalescent COVID-19. CDR3 loop: CASSSAGSTDTQYF. CDR3 bases: TGTGCCAGCAGTTCCGCGGGCAGCACAGATACGCAGTATTTT.